What follows is one T cell receptor (beta chain) and its context. Its specificity is unknown. With 60 Vbeta and 13 Jbeta primers, the PCR was carried out. The table came from immunoSEQ multiplex PCR; TCRdb's copy has only in-frame clones and leaves some out. This table holds roughly 180,000 clones, about four fifths found once. The record originates from a study of cytomegalovirus exposure and HLA in healthy donors. Overall study context: An earlier analysis found fewer than 120 million unique TCR beta sequences from approximately 190 million T cells.

Study-wide findings and caveats: In a later analysis, HLA-C alleles had the fewest associated TCRs, DRB1 alleles the most.

Sequenced input: PBMCs. This TCR came from a boy between 10 and 17 years old in good health and CMV-seronegative.

CDR3 amino acids: CASKRTVGTGELFF. CDR3 nucleotide sequence: TGTGCCAGCAAACGGACAGTGGGCACCGGGGAGCTGTTTTTT. The rearrangement uses TRBV6-6 and TRBJ2-2, with a weak D call TRBD1 (6 bases). CDR3 size: 14 residues. V lost 7 bases, J lost 4 bases, and 13 bases lay in between. CDR1 is MNHNY, CDR2 SVGAGI, per germline (reference sequence).